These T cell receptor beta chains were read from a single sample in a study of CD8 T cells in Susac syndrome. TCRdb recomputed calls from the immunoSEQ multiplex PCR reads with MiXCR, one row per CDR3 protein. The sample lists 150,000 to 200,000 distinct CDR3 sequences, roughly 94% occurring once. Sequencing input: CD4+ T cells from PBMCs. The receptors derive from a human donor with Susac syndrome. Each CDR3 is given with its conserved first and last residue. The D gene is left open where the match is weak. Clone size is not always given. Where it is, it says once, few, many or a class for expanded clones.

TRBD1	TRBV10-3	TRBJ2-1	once	CATGQGPYNEQFF	TGTGCCACCGGACAGGGGCCCTACAATGAGCAGTTCTTC
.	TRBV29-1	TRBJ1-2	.	CSVGGNDYGYTF	TGCAGCGTTGGGGGGAATGACTATGGCTACACCTTC
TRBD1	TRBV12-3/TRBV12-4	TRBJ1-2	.	CASSLTGVRGYTF	TGTGCCAGCAGCCTGACAGGGGTTCGTGGCTACACCTTC
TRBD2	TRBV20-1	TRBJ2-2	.	CSARLAGVAGELFF	TGCAGTGCCAGACTAGCGGGGGTCGCCGGGGAGCTGTTTTTT
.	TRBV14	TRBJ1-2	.	CASSQNPGYGYTF	TGTGCCAGCAGCCAGAATCCGGGCTATGGCTACACCTTC
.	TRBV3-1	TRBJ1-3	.	CASSQQGSGNTIYF	TGTGCCAGCAGCCAACAGGGTTCTGGAAACACCATATATTTT
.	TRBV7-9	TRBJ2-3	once	CASSPLDGISTDTQYF	TGTGCCAGCAGCCCCCTGGACGGGATAAGCACAGATACGCAGTATTTT
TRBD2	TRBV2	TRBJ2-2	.	CASSDPTSGGPLGELFF	TGTGCCAGCAGTGATCCCACTAGCGGGGGGCCTCTCGGGGAGCTGTTTTTT
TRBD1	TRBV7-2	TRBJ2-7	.	CASSFGQGLGSYEQYF	TGTGCCAGCAGCTTCGGACAGGGGCTGGGGTCCTACGAGCAGTACTTC
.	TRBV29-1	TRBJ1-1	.	CSVDRDLNTEAFF	TGCAGCGTTGATAGAGACTTGAACACTGAAGCTTTCTTT
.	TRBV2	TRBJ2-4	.	CASSGGAPGNIQYF	TGTGCCAGCAGTGGAGGGGCCCCAGGCAACATTCAGTACTTC
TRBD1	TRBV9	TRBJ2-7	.	CASSVGQGLYEQYF	TGTGCCAGCAGCGTAGGACAGGGGTTATACGAGCAGTACTTC
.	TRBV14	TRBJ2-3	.	CASSQQTLRADTQYF	TGTGCCAGCAGCCAACAGACCCTCCGCGCAGATACGCAGTATTTT
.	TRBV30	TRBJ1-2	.	CAWTPQGGAGGTF	TGTGCCTGGACCCCCCAGGGAGGGGCCGGGGGCACCTTC
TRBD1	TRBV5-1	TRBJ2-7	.	CASRHGTGGYEQYF	TGCGCCAGCAGACACGGGACAGGGGGCTACGAGCAGTACTTC
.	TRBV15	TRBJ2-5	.	CATSSSRALETQYF	TGTGCCACCAGCTCCTCGAGAGCTCTCGAGACCCAGTACTTC
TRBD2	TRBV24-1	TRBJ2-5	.	CATSGAGGPQETQYF	TGTGCCACCAGTGGTGCGGGGGGCCCACAAGAGACCCAGTACTTC
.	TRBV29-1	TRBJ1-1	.	CSAYRVDTEAFF	TGCAGCGCGTATAGGGTCGACACTGAAGCTTTCTTT
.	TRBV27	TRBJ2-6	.	CASSLNGANVLTF	TGTGCCAGCAGTTTAAATGGGGCCAACGTCCTGACTTTC
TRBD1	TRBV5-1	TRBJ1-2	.	CASSLGDRGHGYTF	TGCGCCAGCAGCTTGGGGGACAGGGGGCACGGCTACACCTTC
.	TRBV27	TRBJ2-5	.	CASSLFSGLQETQYF	TGTGCCAGCAGTTTATTCTCAGGGCTACAAGAGACCCAGTACTTC
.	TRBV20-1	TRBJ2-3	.	CSASIPGTGSTDTQYF	TGCAGTGCTAGTATTCCCGGGACGGGGAGCACAGATACGCAGTATTTT
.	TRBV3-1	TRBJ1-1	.	CASSLSRGRAFF	TGTGCCAGCAGCCTAAGTCGGGGCCGAGCTTTCTTT
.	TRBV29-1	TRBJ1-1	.	CSVGTEAFF	TGCAGCGTTGGGACTGAAGCTTTCTTT
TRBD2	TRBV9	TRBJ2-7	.	CASSVGTSGGIGEQYF	TGTGCCAGCAGCGTAGGGACTAGCGGGGGGATCGGGGAGCAGTACTTC
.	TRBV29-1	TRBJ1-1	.	CSGRAPPTEAFF	TGCAGCGGCAGGGCCCCCCCAACTGAAGCTTTCTTT
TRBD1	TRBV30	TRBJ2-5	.	CAWSVGAGGHETQYF	TGTGCCTGGAGTGTAGGGGCAGGGGGCCACGAGACCCAGTACTTC
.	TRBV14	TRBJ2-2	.	CASSTRRGELFF	TGTGCCAGCAGCACGCGACGAGGGGAGCTGTTTTTT
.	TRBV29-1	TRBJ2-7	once	CSVERGAGFGEQYF	TGCAGCGTGGAAAGGGGAGCCGGTTTCGGTGAGCAGTACTTC